The sequence of this T cell receptor beta chain was determined in a study of patients and donors after allogeneic stem cell transplantation. CDR1 LNHNV and CDR2 YYDKDF come from the germline V gene (reference sequence). There are 16 residues in the CDR3. V lost 5 bases and J lost 4, with 20 bases in between. A single record per CDR3 protein comes from TCRdb applying MiXCR to the RT-PCR reads. This repertoire shows about 230,000 distinct CDR3 sequences, 11% to 15% found once; its top ten account for roughly 11%. V and J are TRBV15 and TRBJ1-2, with D maybe TRBD1 (5 bases). The sequence came from a human donor who was either an allogeneic HSCT recipient or a stem cell or donor lymphocyte infusion donor (not recorded which). It is not recorded whose cells these are; they may come from a transplant donor. Sequenced input: blood, either unsorted or a sorted T cell fraction (not recorded which). CDR3 region: CATSGLQDLQLYGYTF. The CDR3 region has the DNA TGTGCCACCAGCGGTTTACAGGACCTACAACTCTATGGCTACACCTTC. Drawing the rest from reference TRBV15 and TRBJ1-2, the complete variable domain is DAMVIQNPRYQVTQFGKPVTLSCSQTLNHNVMYWYQQKSSQAPKLLFHYYDKDFNNEADTPDNFQSRRPNTSFCFLDIRSPGLGDTAMYLCATSGLQDLQLYGYTFGSGTRLTVV.